A single T cell receptor beta chain is shown here with its context. Its matching antigen is unknown. The sort gate was single viable CD3+CD4+CD8-CD45RO+ cells for memory CD4+ T cells. CD4+ T cells were isolated by positive magnetic selection. The sample is drawn from a study of memory CD4+ T cells and cytomegalovirus serostatus. Across the study: Of the healthy Belgian adults, several were CMV seropositive and about two dozen seronegative. Study-level points and caveats: Suggested: most of the CMV-linked TCR signature lies in CD4+ memory cells. Of 150 to 200 reported CMV TCRbeta sequences, roughly 67 were found in memory CD4+ repertoires.

Repertoires were generated with immunoSEQ multiplex PCR, while TCRdb's copy carries only in-frame clones and drops some. The table includes about 52,000 clones, about 86% detected once. Germline-derived CDR1 and CDR2 are SGHRS and YFSETQ. CDR3 length: 15 amino acids. J lost 9 bases, V lost 4 bases, and 11 bases had no gene match. Sequencing input: memory CD4+ T cells from blood. This chain uses TRBV5-1 with TRBJ2-1, with 9 bases identical to TRBD1. The clonotype was recovered from an adult in good health and CMV-seropositive. CDR3 DNA: TGCGCCAGCAGCAAACCGGGACAGGGTAACGTTGAGCAGTTCTTC. It encodes CASSKPGQGNVEQFF. The whole variable domain, remainder taken from reference TRBV5-1 and TRBJ2-1, is KAGVTQTPRYLIKTRGQQVTLSCSPISGHRSVSWYQQTPGQGLQFLFEYFSETQRNKGNFPGRFSGRQFSNSRSEMNVSTLELGDSALYLCASSKPGQGNVEQFFGPGTRLTVL.